These 25 T cell receptor beta chains share one sample of origin, sequenced in a study of shared clonotypes between healthy human individuals. Assay used: immunoSEQ multiplex PCR; TCRdb lists only in-frame clones, some missing. The sample lists roughly 1,600,000 clones, 98% to 99% occurring once. The sample comprised naive CD4+ T cells sorted from blood. Subset indicated: CD45RA+ positively selected. These receptor sequences come from a man aged 25-45 years in good health.

The V gene is TRBV27, the J gene TRBJ2-1; 8 positions agree with TRBD2. Germline V gene data show CDR1 as MNHEY and CDR2 as SMNVEV (reference sequence). The CDR3 has 17 residues. V was pared by 6 bases and J by 8 bases, with 18 bases of the junction left unmatched. The CDR3 nucleotides read TGTGCCAGCAGGACCTTCCCCAGCGGGAGCCTAGTTGATGAGCAGTTCTTC. Its translation: CASRTFPSGSLVDEQFF.

Turning to this clone: Other DNA sequences in this specimen translate into the identical CDR3. The rearrangement links TRBV10-3 to TRBJ1-1; D perhaps matches TRBD1 (5 bases). Germline loops: CDR1 ENHRY, CDR2 SYGVKD. This CDR3 comprises 13 residues. The ends were cut back, 4 bases at V and 1 base at J, with 7 bases in the middle. The CDR3 DNA follows: TGTGCCATCAGTGTAACAGGGAACACTGAAGCTTTCTTT. As protein: CAISVTGNTEAFF.

The table lists this clone with a count of one. The chain carries TRBV7-9 and TRBJ2-1, with D possibly being TRBD2 (5 bases). Trimming took 2 bases from V and 6 from J, leaving 8 bases between them. CDR1 is SEHNR and CDR2 is FQNEAQ in the germline V gene (reference sequence). The CDR3 loop spans 13 amino acids. CDR3 sequence reads: CASSLKGANEQFF. The CDR3 DNA sequence: TGTGCCAGCAGCTTAAAGGGAGCCAATGAGCAGTTCTTC.

V gene TRBV27 combines with J gene TRBJ2-1, with D possibly TRBD2 on 6 matching bases. The germline V gene has CDR1 MNHEY and CDR2 SMNVEV (reference sequence). The CDR3 is made up of 16 amino acids. Deletions cut 5 bases from V and 1 base from J, with 15 bases between. CDR3 protein: CASSPGASGSYNEQFF. The CDR3 DNA reads TGTGCCAGCAGTCCCGGGGCAAGCGGGTCCTACAATGAGCAGTTCTTC.

This rearrangement joins TRBV5-1 to TRBJ2-2, with D uncertain. Germline V lookup: CDR1 SGHRS, CDR2 YFSETQ. V was cut by 4 bases and J by 4 bases, with 11 bases left in between. There are 14 residues in the CDR3. Here the CDR3 DNA reads TGCGCCAGCAGCCCCGACTCTGGCACCGGGGAGCTGTTTTTT. Translation: CASSPDSGTGELFF.

V is TRBV28 and J is TRBJ1-5, with unresolved D. CDR1 and CDR2 (germline): MDHEN, SYDVKM. Trimming pared 5 bases from V and 3 bases from J, leaving 20 bases between. The CDR3 length is 17 residues. The CDR3 nucleotides read TGTGCCAGCAGTCCCGACCCCGGGAGGCCGACCAATCAGCCCCAGCATTTT. The encoded protein is CASSPDPGRPTNQPQHF.

The V gene is TRBV7-9, the J gene TRBJ1-5, with D possibly matching TRBD1 (5 bases). There are 12 residues in the CDR3. Germline V gene lookup returns CDR1 SEHNR and CDR2 FQNEAQ (reference sequence). V dropped 4 bases and J dropped 7 bases, with 8 bases sitting between them. The CDR3 DNA is TGTGCCAGCAGCTGGGGCGGGCAGCCCCAGCATTTT. Its translation: CASSWGGQPQHF. The variable domain in full, completed from reference TRBV7-9 and TRBJ1-5, reads DTGVSQNPRHKITKRGQNVTFRCDPISEHNRLYWYRQTLGQGPEFLTYFQNEAQLEKSRLLSDRFSAERPKGSFSTLEIQRTEQGDSAMYLCASSWGGQPQHFGDGTRLSIL.

For this clone: This sample includes further DNA sequences coding for the same CDR3. This chain connects TRBV7-9 to TRBJ2-1; D remains ambiguous. With 5 bases removed from V and 2 bases from J, the gap between germline ends came to 1 base. The length of the CDR3 is 11 residues. Germline CDR1 SEHNR, CDR2 FQNEAQ (reference sequence). This CDR3 is CASSPYNEQFF. The CDR3 DNA reads TGTGCCAGCAGCCCCTACAATGAGCAGTTCTTC.

This sequence joins TRBV10-3 and TRBJ1-2; 9 bases are shared with TRBD1. The V gene's germline CDR1 is ENHRY and CDR2 SYGVKD. With V trimmed by 11 bases and J by 7 bases, 14 bases remained unmatched. CDR3 length equals 14 residues. The chain's CDR3 is CASRDRVSVGGYTF. The CDR3 region has the DNA TGTGCCTCCCGGGACAGGGTATCCGTTGGTGGCTACACCTTC.

V is TRBV23-1 and J is TRBJ1-5; 8 positions agree with TRBD1. TRBV23-1 counts as an open reading frame of uncertain function. The V gene end was trimmed by 2 bases and the J gene end by 3 bases; junction bases not matched to a gene: 6. The CDR3 runs 16 residues. The CDR3 DNA reads TGCGCCAGCAGTCAACTCCGCAGGGGGCACAATCAGCCCCAGCATTTT. Protein: CASSQLRRGHNQPQHF.

This chain links TRBV5-1 with TRBJ2-7; a possible D gene is TRBD2 (7 bases). V lost 0 bases to trimming and J lost 2 bases, with 15 bases between them. The CDR3 length is 16 residues. Per the germline V gene, CDR1 is SGHRS and CDR2 is YFSETQ. The CDR3 sequence is CASSLAVGGPAYEQYF. In DNA, the CDR3 is TGCGCCAGCAGCTTGGCCGTGGGGGGGCCGGCCTACGAGCAGTACTTC.

The V gene is TRBV5-4, the J gene TRBJ2-5, with 8 bases that match TRBD1. The germline gives CDR1 SGHNT, CDR2 YYREEE (reference sequence). CDR3 length equals 14 residues. Unmatched junction bases numbered 4, after V lost 4 bases and J lost 2 bases. This chain's CDR3 is CASSTWTGQETQYF. In nucleotides, the CDR3 is TGTGCCAGCAGCACATGGACAGGGCAAGAGACCCAGTACTTC.

V usage is TRBV19 and J usage is TRBJ2-6; the D call may be TRBD1 or TRBD2 (6 bases each). The CDR3 has 15 amino acids. Trimming took off 7 bases at V and 2 bases at J, with 12 bases between the two ends. The germline gives CDR1 LNHDA, CDR2 SQIVND (reference sequence). The CDR3 nucleotides are TGTGCCAGTACCCCGGGGGCGCCTGGGGCCAACGTCCTGACTTTC. This encodes CASTPGAPGANVLTF.

A word on this clone: The sample holds other DNA sequences that translate to the same CDR3. V and J are TRBV5-4 and TRBJ2-5, with 11 bases that match TRBD2. This CDR3 is 14 amino acids long. Germline lookup yields CDR1 SGHNT and CDR2 YYREEE (reference sequence). J was trimmed by 5 bases and V by 1 base; bases with no gene match: 1. CDR3 region: CASSLIAGGETQYF. CDR3 bases: TGTGCCAGCAGCTTGATAGCGGGAGGGGAGACCCAGTACTTC.

J is TRBJ2-1 and V is TRBV6-5, with TRBD1 identical over 11 bases. The CDR3 spans 13 residues. Per the germline V gene, CDR1 is MNHEY and CDR2 is SVGAGI. J was trimmed by 10 bases and V by 6 bases; bases with no gene match: 5. CDR3 sequence (DNA): TGTGCCAGCAGAAGGACAGGGGGCGGGGAGCAGTTCTTC. As protein: CASRRTGGGEQFF.

The chain has TRBV25-1 and TRBJ2-3; tentatively, D is TRBD2 (6 bases). Germline V lookup: CDR1 MGHDK, CDR2 SYGVNS. V lost 2 bases and J lost 3, with 15 bases in between. This CDR3 has 16 amino acids. The CDR3 region is CASSEVWGGGTDTQYF. The CDR3 DNA is TGTGCCAGCAGTGAAGTCTGGGGAGGTGGAACAGATACGCAGTATTTT.

J is TRBJ1-1 and V is TRBV13; no clear D. Per germline, CDR1 PRHDT and CDR2 FYEKMQ (reference sequence). The CDR3 length is 14 residues. The V and J ends lost 2 bases and 0 bases respectively, with 7 bases between them. The CDR3 sequence: CASSLRRVNTEAFF. DNA of the CDR3: TGTGCCAGCAGCTTACGCAGAGTGAACACTGAAGCTTTCTTT. Variable domain in full (rest from reference TRBV13 and TRBJ1-1): AAGVIQSPRHLIKEKRETATLKCYPIPRHDTVYWYQQGPGQDPQFLISFYEKMQSDKGSIPDRFSAQQFSDYHSELNMSSLELGDSALYFCASSLRRVNTEAFFGQGTRLTVV.

The gene calls are TRBV18 and TRBJ2-1; 9 bases are a match to TRBD2. Germline-derived CDR1 and CDR2 are KGHSH and LQKENI. There are 15 residues in the CDR3. Trimming cost V 1 base and J 8 bases; bases outside gene matches: 6. CDR3 DNA: TGTGCCAGCTCACCACAAGGTGTAGCGGGAGATGAGCAGTTCTTC. As protein: CASSPQGVAGDEQFF.

This chain connects TRBV14 to TRBJ2-5; D remains ambiguous. Trimming removed 2 bases at V and 5 bases at J, with 9 bases between. Germline-derived CDR1 and CDR2 are SGHDN and FVKESK. This CDR3 comprises 13 residues. Here the CDR3 reads CASSQTTRETQYF. The CDR3 nucleotides read TGTGCCAGCAGCCAAACCACGAGGGAGACCCAGTACTTC. Full variable domain (remainder filled in from reference TRBV14 and TRBJ2-5): EAGVTQFPSHSVIEKGQTVTLRCDPISGHDNLYWYRRVMGKEIKFLLHFVKESKQDESGMPNNRFLAERTGGTYSTLKVQPAELEDSGVYFCASSQTTRETQYFGPGTRLLVL.

The chain employs TRBV5-1 and TRBJ2-3; no clear D gene. Per germline, CDR1 SGHRS and CDR2 YFSETQ. This CDR3 region has 14 residues. Trimming pared 4 bases from V and 2 bases from J, leaving 11 bases between. CDR3 amino acids: CASSPTHATDTQYF. CDR3 nucleotide sequence: TGCGCCAGCAGCCCGACTCACGCCACAGATACGCAGTATTTT.

In its sample, this clone was seen once. The V gene is TRBV9, the J gene TRBJ2-5; D is tentatively TRBD1 or TRBD2 (5 bases each). V gave up 4 bases and J gave up 5 bases, with 15 bases separating them. The length of the CDR3 is 14 residues. Germline lookup yields CDR1 SGDLS and CDR2 YYNGEE. The CDR3 is CASSPGTPGETQYF. The CDR3 DNA is TGTGCCAGCAGCCCAGGGACGCCTGGGGAGACCCAGTACTTC.

The table lists this clone with a count of one. The J gene is TRBJ2-1, the V gene TRBV7-6; 10 positions agree with TRBD2. The CDR3 is 16 residues long. V was pared by 5 bases and J by 4 bases, with 8 bases of the junction left unmatched. Germline loops: CDR1 SGHVS, CDR2 FNYEAQ. This CDR3 reads CASSPLAGGPYNEQFF. The CDR3 region has the DNA TGTGCCAGCAGCCCGTTAGCGGGAGGCCCTTACAATGAGCAGTTCTTC.

About this clone: The sample holds other DNA sequences that translate to the same CDR3. The gene calls are TRBV6-6 and TRBJ1-2; a weak D match, TRBD1 (6 bases). Germline CDR1 reads MNHNY; CDR2 reads SVGAGI (reference sequence). The CDR3 loop spans 12 amino acids. Trimming shortened V by 6 bases and J by 1 base, and 6 bases separated the two germline ends. CDR3 sequence reads: CASRDSNYGYTF. Here the CDR3 DNA reads TGTGCCAGCAGGGACAGTAACTATGGCTACACCTTC.

The chain joins TRBV18 to TRBJ2-3; the D is unclear. In germline, CDR1 is KGHSH, CDR2 LQKENI. V was shortened by 0 bases and J by 2 bases, with 18 bases between the two germline ends. This CDR3 contains 18 residues. CDR3 region: CASSPPGRQAANTDTQYF. DNA of the CDR3: TGTGCCAGCTCACCACCAGGCAGGCAAGCTGCGAACACAGATACGCAGTATTTT.

The CDR3, as DNA: TGTGCCAGCAGCTTGGGGACTAGCGGGAGGGCCGAAGACGAGCAGTACTTC. Translated: CASSLGTSGRAEDEQYF. The genes are TRBV5-8 and TRBJ2-7, with 15 bases lining up with TRBD2. The J segment lost 5 bases and the V segment lost 0 bases, leaving 6 bases of the junction unmatched. The CDR3 consists of 17 residues. Germline CDR1 reads SGHTS; CDR2 reads YDEGEE.